This is a list of T cell receptor beta chains from one sample in a study of TIL therapy for anti-PD-1-resistant metastatic lung cancer. The repertoire was sequenced with immunoSEQ multiplex PCR; TCRdb's copy has only in-frame clones and lacks some. The sample lists 35,000 to 55,000 clones; around three quarters were seen once. The sample here was blood, taken at baseline. Receptor source: a man in his 70s with non-small cell lung cancer. Each CDR3 is given with its conserved first and last residue. D genes are given only for firm matches. The listing skips clone size in some rows; elsewhere it reads once, few, many or a size class.

>TRBJ2-7|TRBV7-2|-|-
CASSLGGTSYEQYF
TGTGCCAGCAGCTTAGGGGGCACCTCCTACGAGCAGTACTTC
>TRBJ1-6|TRBV7-2|few|TRBD1
CASRSTGRTPLHF
TGTGCCAGCAGATCGACAGGGAGGACACCCCTCCACTTT
>TRBJ2-7|TRBV6-6|-|TRBD2
CASSYEAGVVGEQYF
TGTGCCAGCAGTTACGAGGCGGGGGTTGTTGGGGAGCAGTACTTC
>TRBJ1-3|TRBV7-2|-|-
CASSSQRTGHSGNTIYF
TGTGCCAGCAGCTCACAAAGAACAGGGCACTCTGGAAACACCATATATTTT
>TRBJ2-5|TRBV19|-|TRBD1
CASSPTPTGGVETQYF
TGTGCCAGTAGTCCGACGCCTACAGGGGGCGTTGAGACCCAGTACTTC
>TRBJ2-2|TRBV19|-|-
CATEREGRGSGELFF
TGTGCCACCGAGCGAGAGGGAAGGGGGTCCGGGGAGCTGTTTTTT
>TRBJ1-5|TRBV7-2|-|-
CASSLSPDRSNQPQHF
TGTGCCAGCAGCTTATCTCCGGACAGATCCAATCAGCCCCAGCATTTT
>TRBJ2-1|TRBV11-2|-|-
CASRTSRELNEQFF
TGTGCCAGCAGGACAAGCCGGGAACTCAATGAGCAGTTCTTC
>TRBJ2-7|TRBV27|-|TRBD1
CASSFGDSSYEQYF
TGTGCCAGCAGTTTCGGGGACAGCTCCTACGAGCAGTACTTC
>TRBJ2-1|TRBV13|-|-
CASSLPSESYNEQFF
TGTGCCAGCAGCCTCCCTAGCGAATCCTACAATGAGCAGTTCTTC
>TRBJ2-2|TRBV2|-|-
CASNLWVPGRTGELFF
TGTGCCAGCAACCTTTGGGTCCCGGGACGGACCGGGGAGCTGTTTTTT
>TRBJ2-7|TRBV18|-|TRBD2
CASSPATSGFYEQYF
TGTGCCAGCTCACCAGCGACTAGCGGGTTCTACGAGCAGTACTTC
>TRBJ1-2|TRBV5-5|few|-
CASSLVSGYGYTF
TGTGCCAGCAGCTTGGTATCGGGGTATGGCTACACCTTC
>TRBJ2-3|TRBV6-5|-|TRBD2
CASSSGLAASTDTQYF
TGTGCCAGCAGTTCCGGACTAGCGGCCAGCACAGATACGCAGTATTTT
>TRBJ2-7|TRBV10-3|-|-
CAISQSKEAYEQYF
TGTGCCATCAGTCAATCGAAAGAGGCCTACGAGCAGTACTTC
>TRBJ2-7|TRBV27|-|-
CASSPGGLYEQYF
TGTGCCAGCAGCCCCGGGGGACTCTACGAGCAGTACTTC
>TRBJ2-1|TRBV5-6|-|-
CASSRAPGEQFF
TGTGCCAGCAGCCGAGCCCCTGGGGAGCAGTTCTTC
>TRBJ2-7|TRBV6-1|-|TRBD1
CASSRTGESYEQYF
TGTGCCAGCAGTCGGACAGGGGAATCCTACGAGCAGTACTTC
>TRBJ2-1|TRBV28|-|TRBD2
CASSSGTSGRREQFF
TGTGCCAGCAGTTCGGGGACTAGCGGGAGAAGGGAGCAGTTCTTC
>TRBJ1-1|TRBV28|once|-
CASSYGRGPLNTEAFF
TGTGCCAGCAGTTATGGCCGGGGCCCTTTGAACACTGAAGCTTTCTTT
>TRBJ2-6|TRBV29-1|-|-
CSVEQSSGANVLTF
TGCAGCGTTGAACAGAGCTCTGGGGCCAACGTCCTGACTTTC
>TRBJ2-2|TRBV5-4|-|TRBD1
CASRSQGANGELFF
TGTGCCAGCAGGTCACAGGGGGCTAACGGGGAGCTGTTTTTT
>TRBJ2-7|TRBV2|-|TRBD1
CASRDRGSSYEQYF
TGTGCCAGCAGAGACAGGGGGAGCTCCTACGAGCAGTACTTC
>TRBJ2-3|TRBV30|-|-
CAWRNRGSTDTQYF
TGTGCCTGGAGGAACCGGGGATCAACAGATACGCAGTATTTT
>TRBJ2-7|TRBV11-3|-|-
CASNQMTPRTDFCYEQYF
TGTGCCAGCAACCAAATGACTCCACGGACGGACTTTTGCTACGAGCAGTACTTC
>TRBJ1-1|TRBV30|-|-
CAWSKGPRTEAFF
TGTGCCTGGAGTAAAGGGCCTAGGACTGAAGCTTTCTTT
>TRBJ2-5|TRBV5-4|-|TRBD2
CASSSIGSGRNQETQYF
TGTGCCAGCAGCTCCATCGGGAGCGGGAGGAACCAAGAGACCCAGTACTTC
>TRBJ1-5|TRBV5-4|-|TRBD1
CASSLQGRGQPQHF
TGTGCCAGCAGCTTACAGGGGAGGGGTCAGCCCCAGCATTTT
>TRBJ2-1|TRBV9|-|TRBD1
CASSVPPGGFDNEQFF
TGTGCCAGCAGCGTACCTCCAGGGGGCTTCGACAATGAGCAGTTCTTC
>TRBJ2-5|TRBV5-6|-|-
CASSGTARMQETQYF
TGTGCCAGCAGCGGGACCGCAAGAATGCAAGAGACCCAGTACTTC
>TRBJ1-5|TRBV7-2|few|-
CASSFNSQPQHF
TGTGCCAGCAGCTTTAATAGTCAGCCCCAGCATTTT
>TRBJ2-7|TRBV28|few|TRBD1
CASSPLTGGFYEQYF
TGTGCCAGCAGTCCCCTGACAGGGGGCTTCTACGAGCAGTACTTC
>TRBJ2-2|TRBV19|-|-
CASSQTGNTGELFF
TGTGCCAGTAGTCAGACGGGAAACACCGGGGAGCTGTTTTTT
>TRBJ1-1|TRBV18|-|-
CASLQGKGDTEAFF
TGTGCCAGCCTTCAGGGGAAGGGGGACACTGAAGCTTTCTTT
>TRBJ2-5|TRBV30|-|TRBD2
CAWSPGTKETQYF
TGTGCCTGGAGCCCCGGGACTAAAGAGACCCAGTACTTC
>TRBJ2-3|TRBV7-3|-|-
CASSLADTQYF
TGTGCCAGCAGCTTAGCAGATACGCAGTATTTT
>TRBJ1-1|TRBV7-2|-|-
CASSLSGTAFF
TGTGCCAGCAGCTTATCCGGGACAGCTTTCTTT
>TRBJ2-7|TRBV7-8|-|-
CASSLAEGLTYEQYF
TGTGCCAGCAGCTTAGCGGAGGGGCTGACTTACGAGCAGTACTTC
>TRBJ2-7|TRBV2|-|-
CASTNDPYEQYF
TGTGCCAGCACTAACGACCCCTACGAGCAGTACTTC
>TRBJ1-1|TRBV28|-|TRBD1
CASSSYGTGDTEAFF
TGTGCCAGCAGTTCTTACGGGACAGGGGACACTGAAGCTTTCTTT
>TRBJ2-7|TRBV28|-|TRBD1
CASSPGDRGWEQYF
TGTGCCAGCAGTCCGGGGGACAGGGGATGGGAGCAGTACTTC
>TRBJ2-2|TRBV19|few|TRBD2
CASTSAGGGTGELFF
TGTGCCAGTACCTCGGCCGGCGGGGGCACCGGGGAGCTGTTTTTT
>TRBJ1-5|TRBV5-6|-|-
CASSLFGDNQPQHF
TGTGCCAGCAGCTTGTTTGGGGACAATCAGCCCCAGCATTTT
>TRBJ2-1|TRBV5-1|-|TRBD2
CASSLVGLADNEQFF
TGCGCCAGCAGCTTGGTTGGGCTAGCGGACAATGAGCAGTTCTTC
>TRBJ1-1|TRBV6-5|-|-
CASTLGRKNTEAFF
TGTGCCAGCACCTTGGGACGGAAGAACACTGAAGCTTTCTTT
>TRBJ2-2|TRBV28|once|TRBD2
CASSFGLAANTGELFF
TGTGCCAGCAGTTTTGGGCTAGCGGCGAACACCGGGGAGCTGTTTTTT
>TRBJ1-1|TRBV6-5|-|-
CASSYPPNSMNTEAFF
TGTGCCAGCAGTTACCCTCCGAACAGCATGAACACTGAAGCTTTCTTT